A single sample gave rise to the 2 T cell receptor beta chains below, sequenced in a study of T cell responses to AZD1222 COVID-19 vaccine. Method: immunoSEQ multiplex PCR; TCRdb's copy keeps in-frame clones and lacks some. Of more than 150,000 clones in the sample, around 92% were seen once. Sequenced material: peripheral blood, taken on day 0 of AZD1222 vaccination. These receptors all come from an adult in good health.

This chain connects TRBV7-9 to TRBJ2-1; possibly TRBD2 for D (6 bases). V lost 4 bases, J lost 3 bases, and 13 bases lay in between. CDR3 length equals 15 residues. Germline V gene lookup returns CDR1 SEHNR and CDR2 FQNEAQ (reference sequence). Here the CDR3 reads CASSSAGFLYNEQFF. CDR3 DNA: TGTGCCAGCAGCTCTGCGGGATTCCTCTACAATGAGCAGTTCTTC.

For the CDR3, the DNA is TGTGCCAGTAGTATAGGGGACAGGGGGCTCGATGAGCAGTTCTTC. Protein product: CASSIGDRGLDEQFF. The chain couples TRBV19 to TRBJ2-1, with 12 positions matching TRBD1. Trimming cost V 1 base and J 8 bases; bases outside gene matches: 3. Germline-derived CDR1 and CDR2 are LNHDA and SQIVND (reference sequence). The CDR3 runs to 15 residues.